This T cell receptor (beta chain) is drawn from a study of cytomegalovirus exposure and HLA in healthy donors. Trimming shortened V by 0 bases and J by 5 bases, and 8 bases separated the two germline ends. Germline CDR1 reads SGHTA; CDR2 reads FQGTGA. CDR3 length: 13 residues. TCRdb's table, derived via immunoSEQ multiplex PCR, lists solely in-frame clones and lacks some. Found here are approximately 120,000 clones, 88% of them singletons; the top ten hold roughly 2.2%. This clone appeared a few times. The sample taken for sequencing was PBMCs. The gene calls are TRBV7-3 and TRBJ2-7; D call uncertain. The sequence was obtained from a woman between 18 and 30 years old in good health and CMV-seronegative. The CDR3 spells CASSLTLGHEQYF. The CDR3 DNA is TGTGCCAGCAGCTTAACTCTAGGCCACGAGCAGTACTTC.